Presented here are 11 T cell receptor beta chains from one specimen sequenced in a study of T cells after yellow fever vaccination. TCRdb re-called the 5' RACE reads through MiXCR, storing one row per CDR3 protein. The table includes under 550,000 distinct CDR3 sequences, about a fifth detected once. Sequenced material: PBMCs, taken roughly 23 days after the first yellow fever vaccination. Source of these receptors: a man aged 18 to 35 who received the YFV17D yellow fever vaccine.

This clonotype has only a few counts. The chain employs TRBV4-3 and TRBJ2-3; tentative D call: TRBD1 (6 bases). CDR1 is LGHNA and CDR2 is YSLEER in the germline V gene. The CDR3 sequence is 16 residues long. Trimming shortened V by 1 base and J by 2 bases, and 13 bases separated the two germline ends. The CDR3 DNA reads as TGCGCCAGCAGCCAAGCGTTGGGGGCTCTCACAGATACGCAGTATTTT. This gives the protein CASSQALGALTDTQYF.

This clonotype was detected only a few times. CDR3 residues: CASSSTVSHYGYTF. The CDR3 DNA sequence: TGTGCCAGCAGCTCTACAGTATCCCACTATGGCTACACCTTC. The rearrangement joins TRBV7-2 to TRBJ1-2, with no clear D. This CDR3 has 14 amino acids. Germline CDR1 SGHTA, CDR2 FQGNSA. Trimming cost V 4 bases and J 3 bases, with 12 bases left between them.

The rearrangement joins TRBV5-1 to TRBJ1-4, with D perhaps matching TRBD1 (6 bases). The CDR3 has 14 residues. V was pared by 7 bases and J by 5 bases, with 15 bases between. Germline V lookup: CDR1 SGHRS, CDR2 YFSETQ. The CDR3 DNA reads TGCGCCAGCGGTCTCAGGGGCCTGAATGAAAAACTGTTTTTT. Its translation is CASGLRGLNEKLFF.

V is TRBV13 and J is TRBJ2-2, with a tentative D call TRBD2 (5 bases). Trimming stripped 4 bases from V and 9 bases from J, with 15 bases between. The CDR3 has 14 residues. Germline V lookup: CDR1 PRHDT, CDR2 FYEKMQ (reference sequence). Written as DNA, the CDR3 is TGTGCCAGCAGCTCAACTGAGGGTAGCCGGGAGCTGTTTTTT. The encoded protein is CASSSTEGSRELFF. Variable domain in full (rest from reference TRBV13 and TRBJ2-2): AAGVIQSPRHLIKEKRETATLKCYPIPRHDTVYWYQQGPGQDPQFLISFYEKMQSDKGSIPDRFSAQQFSDYHSELNMSSLELGDSALYFCASSSTEGSRELFFGEGSRLTVL.

Only a few counts were recorded for this clonotype. V is TRBV5-1 and J is TRBJ1-6; possibly TRBD1 for D (6 bases). This CDR3 region has 16 residues. The V end lost 2 bases, the J end lost 9 bases, and 18 bases lay between the germline ends. The germline V gene has CDR1 SGHRS and CDR2 YFSETQ. The CDR3: CASSFGQRGQGSPLHF. As DNA, the CDR3 is TGCGCCAGCAGCTTTGGTCAGCGGGGGCAAGGTTCACCCCTCCACTTT.

The chain carries TRBV20-1 and TRBJ2-3; D uncertain. V was trimmed by 6 bases and J by 4 bases, leaving 14 bases between them. The CDR3 runs 13 residues. In germline, CDR1 is DFQATT, CDR2 SNEGSKA (reference sequence). The CDR3 DNA sequence: TGCAGTGCGCAATACCCCGGTGCAGATACGCAGTATTTT. Its translation: CSAQYPGADTQYF.

This clonotype was detected only a few times. V usage is TRBV5-1 and J usage is TRBJ2-5, with 7 bases aligning to TRBD2. The V segment lost 0 bases and the J segment 4 bases; nucleotides outside the gene matches: 6. The CDR3 sequence is 15 residues long. CDR1 is SGHRS, CDR2 YFSETQ, per germline. CDR3 DNA: TGCGCCAGCAGCTTGGCCCCTGGGGAGGGAGAGACCCAGTACTTC. Encoded protein: CASSLAPGEGETQYF.

This clonotype has just a few counts. The V call is TRBV6-1, the J call TRBJ1-6, with D maybe TRBD1 (6 bases). The CDR3 is made up of 14 amino acids. The germline V gene has CDR1 MNHNS and CDR2 SASEGT. The germline V and J ends were trimmed by 2 bases and 10 bases, with 12 bases remaining between them. For the CDR3, the DNA is TGTGCCAGCAGTGAACCCAGCCAGGGGTCACCCCTCCACTTT. This encodes CASSEPSQGSPLHF.

The chain recombines TRBV18 with TRBJ2-2; tentative D call: TRBD1 (6 bases). Trimming shortened V by 3 bases and J by 4 bases, and 18 bases separated the two germline ends. The CDR3 runs to 17 residues. Germline CDR1 reads KGHSH; CDR2 reads LQKENI. Here the CDR3 reads CASSPWDTPIITGELFF. Here the CDR3 DNA reads TGTGCCAGCTCACCCTGGGACACCCCAATAATCACCGGGGAGCTGTTTTTT. Based on the CDR3 plus reference TRBV18 and TRBJ2-2, the full variable domain is NAGVMQNPRHLVRRRGQEARLRCSPMKGHSHVYWYRQLPEEGLKFMVYLQKENIIDESGMPKERFSAEFPKEGPSILRIQQVVRGDSAAYFCASSPWDTPIITGELFFGEGSRLTVL.

In its sample, this clonotype was seen a few times. For the CDR3, the DNA is TGTGCCGACCGGACTAGCGAGAATGAGCAGTTCTTC. This codes for CADRTSENEQFF. V and J are TRBV12-3 or TRBV12-4 and TRBJ2-1, with 9 bases lining up with TRBD2. V shed 11 bases and J 7 bases; nucleotides not matched to a gene: 6. The CDR3 totals 12 residues.

The chain has TRBV12-3 or TRBV12-4 and TRBJ2-3; TRBD2 is a possible D gene (5 bases). The CDR3 consists of 15 residues. Trimming took off 6 bases at V and 2 bases at J, with 15 bases between the two ends. CDR3 bases: TGTGCCAGCAGGCCCGAGGGAATCAACACAGATACGCAGTATTTT. It specifies CASRPEGINTDTQYF.